A single sample gave rise to the 31 T cell receptor beta chains below, sequenced in a study of shared clonotypes between healthy human individuals. Assay: immunoSEQ multiplex PCR; the TCRdb copy retains only in-frame clones and omits some. The sample yields 2.3 million or so clones, more than 85% seen once. The sample was naive CD4+ T cells from PBMCs. Subset specified: CD45RA+ positively selected. The receptor source for this set is a man aged 18 to 29 in good health. Some clones in this sample may be carry-over from other donors' samples.

The chain recombines TRBV5-1 with TRBJ1-1; D gene uncertain. Germline V CDR1 and CDR2: SGHRS, YFSETQ. The CDR3 has 15 amino acids. V was pared by 3 bases and J by 4 bases, with 16 bases between. The CDR3 DNA is TGCGCCAGCAGCTGGGGTCCGGCGGAGGGCACTGAAGCTTTCTTT. It yields the protein CASSWGPAEGTEAFF. The full variable domain, completed using reference TRBV5-1 and TRBJ1-1, is KAGVTQTPRYLIKTRGQQVTLSCSPISGHRSVSWYQQTPGQGLQFLFEYFSETQRNKGNFPGRFSGRQFSNSRSEMNVSTLELGDSALYLCASSWGPAEGTEAFFGQGTRLTVV.

The genes are TRBV10-3 and TRBJ2-7, with D maybe TRBD2 (5 bases). The CDR3 covers 15 residues. Germline values: CDR1 ENHRY, CDR2 SYGVKD. V was pared by 4 bases and J by 0 bases, with 13 bases between. The CDR3 protein is CAISASGSPSYEQYF. CDR3 coding DNA: TGTGCCATCAGTGCCTCGGGGAGTCCCTCCTACGAGCAGTACTTC.

The count of this clone is one. The chain carries TRBV27 and TRBJ2-7, with 7 nucleotides matching TRBD2. J gave up 6 bases and V 6 bases, and 23 bases lay outside the gene matches. The germline V gene has CDR1 MNHEY and CDR2 SMNVEV (reference sequence). This CDR3 has 18 residues. The CDR3 loop is CASSKVVLAARPILEQYF. CDR3 nucleotide sequence: TGTGCCAGCAGCAAAGTGGTGCTAGCGGCCAGGCCCATCCTCGAGCAGTACTTC.

The rearrangement links TRBV28 to TRBJ2-2; possibly TRBD1 for D (5 bases). This CDR3 is built from 15 residues. Germline lookup yields CDR1 MDHEN and CDR2 SYDVKM. Trimming removed 6 bases from V and 0 bases from J, with 11 bases in between. In nucleotides, the CDR3 is TGTGCCAGCAGGAAGACAGCCACGAACACCGGGGAGCTGTTTTTT. This codes for CASRKTATNTGELFF. Full variable domain (missing parts from reference TRBV28 and TRBJ2-2): DVKVTQSSRYLVKRTGEKVFLECVQDMDHENMFWYRQDPGLGLRLIYFSYDVKMKEKGDIPEGYSVSREKKERFSLILESASTNQTSMYLCASRKTATNTGELFFGEGSRLTVL.

The genes are TRBV28 and TRBJ2-5; 7 bases match TRBD2. Germline V gene sequence: CDR1 MDHEN, CDR2 SYDVKM. CDR3 length: 19 residues. V dropped 4 bases and J dropped 3; count of bases not matched to a gene: 20. CDR3 amino acids: CASSSRSLRERWRKETQYF. CDR3 bases: TGTGCCAGCAGTTCCCGGAGTCTGCGGGAGCGGTGGCGTAAAGAGACCCAGTACTTC.

This clone was counted a single time. This chain uses TRBV4-2 with TRBJ2-3; D is unresolved. CDR1 and CDR2 from the germline V gene are LGHNA and YNFKEQ. The CDR3 loop spans 17 amino acids. V dropped 1 base and J dropped 0 bases, with 14 bases sitting between them. This chain's CDR3 is CASSQGFPTLSTDTQYF. CDR3 DNA: TGTGCCAGCAGCCAAGGTTTCCCCACCCTTAGCACAGATACGCAGTATTTT.

The gene calls are TRBV7-2 and TRBJ2-3; the D gene is possibly TRBD1 (5 bases). Deletions cut 2 bases from V and 4 bases from J, with 10 bases between. CDR1 is SGHTA, CDR2 FQGNSA, per germline. This CDR3 has 14 amino acids. The CDR3 DNA reads as TGTGCCAGCAGCTTACAGGGTTACGCAGATACGCAGTATTTT. Protein product: CASSLQGYADTQYF.

This rearrangement joins TRBV4-3 to TRBJ1-5, with 8 bases fitting TRBD1. The CDR3 is 18 residues long. The ends lost 0 bases at V and 2 bases at J; junction bases unmatched: 9. The germline gives CDR1 LGHNA, CDR2 YSLEER. The CDR3 coding sequence is TGCGCCAGCAGCCAAGATCCCCCACAGGGGGGCGGCAATCAGCCCCAGCATTTT. This translates into CASSQDPPQGGGNQPQHF.

As for this clone: This sample also contains other DNA sequences that code for the same CDR3. The CDR3 sequence is CASSVRGEETQYF. In nucleotides, the CDR3 is TGTGCCAGCAGCGTAAGGGGGGAAGAGACCCAGTACTTC. The rearrangement joins TRBV9 to TRBJ2-5; D possibly matches TRBD1 or TRBD2 (6 bases each). The V gene's germline CDR1 is SGDLS and CDR2 YYNGEE. The CDR3 loop spans 13 amino acids. V gave up 1 base and J gave up 3 bases, with 7 bases separating them.

Only one count was recorded for this clone. The CDR3 sequence: CASRREANSYEQYF. CDR3 nucleotides: TGTGCCAGCAGGAGAGAGGCGAACTCCTACGAGCAGTACTTC. This rearrangement joins TRBV6-1 to TRBJ2-7; D is unclear. Trimming pared 6 bases from V and 0 bases from J, leaving 12 bases between. The CDR3 has 14 residues. Germline V gives CDR1 MNHNS, CDR2 SASEGT.

The chain recombines TRBV15 with TRBJ2-7; a possible D gene is TRBD2 (5 bases). This CDR3 comprises 15 residues. V was clipped by 5 bases and J by 4 bases, with 18 bases between them. CDR1 LNHNV and CDR2 YYDKDF come from the germline V gene (reference sequence). This CDR3 is CATSVGRAGWYEQYF. CDR3 bases: TGTGCCACCAGCGTAGGGAGAGCAGGTTGGTACGAGCAGTACTTC.

The V and J genes are TRBV19 and TRBJ1-2; possibly TRBD1 for D (5 bases). V dropped 5 bases and J dropped 2 bases, with 9 bases sitting between them. This CDR3 contains 13 residues. The germline V gene has CDR1 LNHDA and CDR2 SQIVND (reference sequence). This CDR3 reads CASSGAINYGYTF. CDR3 coding DNA: TGTGCCAGTAGTGGGGCCATAAACTATGGCTACACCTTC.

This chain links TRBV29-1 with TRBJ1-1, with TRBD1 as a possible D gene (6 bases). The V end was cut by 7 bases, the J end by 0 bases, with 15 bases between. The CDR3 is made up of 14 amino acids. From germline, CDR1 is SQVTM and CDR2 ANQGSEA. This CDR3 is CSASRQVMNTEAFF. The DNA for the CDR3 is TGCAGCGCCTCAAGACAGGTCATGAACACTGAAGCTTTCTTT.

Turning to this clone: Other DNA sequences from this sample encode an identical CDR3 as well. The chain has TRBV28 and TRBJ1-2; no firm D call. This CDR3 is built from 12 residues. V lost 4 bases to trimming and J lost 5 bases, with 8 bases between them. Per the germline V gene, CDR1 is MDHEN and CDR2 is SYDVKM. CDR3 sequence reads: CASSSRSYGYTF. The CDR3 DNA reads as TGTGCCAGCAGTTCTAGGTCGTATGGCTACACCTTC.

In DNA, the CDR3 is TGTGCCAGCAGCTTGTGGCGGGAGAGCACAGATACGCAGTATTTT. Translation: CASSLWRESTDTQYF. The chain carries TRBV5-6 and TRBJ2-3; TRBD2 matches at 7 bases. Germline CDR1 reads SGHDT; CDR2 reads YYEEEE. There are 15 residues in the CDR3. V gave up 1 base and J gave up 0 bases; unmatched junction bases: 2.

This chain joins TRBV15 and TRBJ1-5, with D possibly being TRBD1 (6 bases). Germline V CDR1 and CDR2: LNHNV, YYDKDF (reference sequence). The V end lost 3 bases, the J end lost 1 base, and 10 bases lay between the germline ends. The CDR3 covers 15 residues. The CDR3 spells CATSSGGLSNQPQHF. The CDR3 coding sequence is TGTGCCACCAGCAGCGGGGGGCTGAGCAATCAGCCCCAGCATTTT.

The V call is TRBV27, the J call TRBJ2-3, with D tentatively TRBD1 (6 bases). V was cut by 3 bases and J by 3 bases, with 10 bases left in between. CDR3 size: 14 residues. Germline CDR1 is MNHEY and CDR2 is SMNVEV (reference sequence). In nucleotides, the CDR3 is TGTGCCAGCAGTTTTGGGGACACTACAGATACGCAGTATTTT. This sequence encodes CASSFGDTTDTQYF.

V usage is TRBV29-1 and J usage is TRBJ2-4, with 7 bases that match TRBD1. In germline, CDR1 is SQVTM, CDR2 ANQGSEA. The trim removed 2 bases at V and 8 bases at J, leaving 9 bases unmatched. CDR3 length: 14 residues. Here the CDR3 DNA reads TGCAGCGTTGAATTCCACAGGGGATCGGACATTCAGTACTTC. Protein sequence: CSVEFHRGSDIQYF.

The chain joins TRBV27 to TRBJ1-5; the D gene is possibly TRBD1 (5 bases). CDR3 size: 15 residues. V was trimmed by 6 bases and J by 0 bases, leaving 12 bases between them. CDR1 and CDR2 (germline): MNHEY, SMNVEV (reference sequence). The CDR3 DNA sequence: TGTGCCAGCAGACAGACGGACAATAGCAATCAGCCCCAGCATTTT. It is translated as CASRQTDNSNQPQHF.

V is TRBV28 and J is TRBJ1-4; tentatively, D is TRBD1 (6 bases). Looked up from germline, CDR1 is MDHEN and CDR2 is SYDVKM. With 8 bases removed from V and 3 bases from J, the gap between germline ends came to 10 bases. The CDR3 has 13 amino acids. The CDR3 sequence: CASRGASNEKLFF. The CDR3 bases are TGTGCCAGCCGGGGGGCCTCTAATGAAAAACTGTTTTTT.

The rearrangement links TRBV5-4 to TRBJ2-3, with D perhaps matching TRBD2 (5 bases). The CDR3 covers 15 residues. The germline gives CDR1 SGHNT, CDR2 YYREEE (reference sequence). The V end lost 4 bases, the J end lost 2 bases, and 14 bases lay between the germline ends. The CDR3 spells CASSPPSGYTDTQYF. In DNA, the CDR3 is TGTGCCAGCAGCCCCCCCAGCGGCTACACAGATACGCAGTATTTT.

The rearrangement links TRBV28 to TRBJ1-2, with TRBD1 matching over 8 bases. This CDR3 has 14 residues. Germline assignment: CDR1 MDHEN and CDR2 SYDVKM. J lost 4 bases, V lost 7 bases, and 8 bases had no gene match. CDR3 amino acids: CASTPRTGPYGYTF. Here the CDR3 DNA reads TGTGCCAGCACCCCAAGGACAGGGCCCTATGGCTACACCTTC.

This chain's CDR3 is CASSSPTGRKHNEQFF. In nucleotides, the CDR3 is TGTGCCAGCAGTTCCCCGACAGGCCGGAAACACAATGAGCAGTTCTTC. This chain links TRBV27 with TRBJ2-1; maybe TRBD1 (6 bases). Germline V gives CDR1 MNHEY, CDR2 SMNVEV (reference sequence). Trimming shortened V by 4 bases and J by 5 bases, and 18 bases separated the two germline ends. The CDR3 contains 16 residues.

The chain joins TRBV27 to TRBJ2-5; D gene uncertain. The CDR3 runs 14 residues. Germline-derived CDR1 and CDR2 are MNHEY and SMNVEV (reference sequence). Trimming cost V 2 bases and J 1 base, with 8 bases left between them. This CDR3 reads CASSLMWGQETQYF. CDR3 bases: TGTGCCAGCAGTTTAATGTGGGGCCAAGAGACCCAGTACTTC.

J is TRBJ1-2 and V is TRBV11-2; no clear D. V was trimmed by 5 bases and J by 4 bases, leaving 14 bases between them. The germline CDR1 and CDR2 sequences are SGHAT and FQNNGV. The CDR3 totals 14 residues. CDR3 sequence reads: CASSQDLLGYGYTF. The CDR3 nucleotides are TGTGCCAGCAGCCAAGACCTCCTGGGCTATGGCTACACCTTC.

The chain links TRBV30 to TRBJ2-6; 7 bases line up with TRBD1. Trimming at V came to 8 bases and at J to 1 base, leaving 11 bases not matched to a gene. Germline V lookup: CDR1 GTSNPN, CDR2 SVGIG (reference sequence). The length of the CDR3 is 16 residues. Here the CDR3 reads CAERRTGASGANVLTF. The CDR3 DNA reads TGTGCCGAAAGACGAACAGGGGCTTCTGGGGCCAACGTCCTGACTTTC. Filled out from reference TRBV30 and TRBJ2-6, the complete variable domain reads SQTIHQWPATLVQPVGSPLSLECTVEGTSNPNLYWYRQAAGRGLQLLFYSVGIGQISSEVPQNLSASRPQDRQFILSSKKLLLSDSGFYLCAERRTGASGANVLTFGAGSRLTVL.

The chain recombines TRBV7-3 with TRBJ2-1; 12 nucleotides align to TRBD2. This CDR3 has 15 amino acids. V shed 4 bases, J shed 8 bases, and the junction held 6 bases outside the gene matches. Germline lookup yields CDR1 SGHTA and CDR2 FQGTGA. In DNA, the CDR3 is TGTGCCAGCAGCTCCGGACTAGCGGGGAACCATGAGCAGTTCTTC. Protein sequence: CASSSGLAGNHEQFF. Drawing the rest from reference TRBV7-3 and TRBJ2-1, the complete variable domain is GAGVSQTPSNKVTEKGKYVELRCDPISGHTALYWYRQSLGQGPEFLIYFQGTGAADDSGLPNDRFFAVRPEGSVSTLKIQRTERGDSAVYLCASSSGLAGNHEQFFGPGTRLTVL.

V gene TRBV30 combines with J gene TRBJ1-2, with D unclear. Trimming left V 0 bases short and J 10 bases short, with 15 bases between. The length of the CDR3 is 13 residues. Germline V CDR1 and CDR2: GTSNPN, SVGIG (reference sequence). The CDR3 DNA follows: TGTGCCTGGAGTGTAGATGATTATGTGGACTACACCTTC. Translating it yields CAWSVDDYVDYTF.

The rearrangement links TRBV6-1 to TRBJ2-1; D possibly corresponds to TRBD2 (5 bases). Germline-derived CDR1 and CDR2 are MNHNS and SASEGT. V shed 1 base and J shed 4 bases, with 14 bases lying between them. The CDR3 length is 16 residues. The CDR3 DNA follows: TGTGCCAGCAGTGAAGGGAGACTACCCGGGTACAATGAGCAGTTCTTC. Protein sequence: CASSEGRLPGYNEQFF.

Notes on this clone: The identical CDR3 is also encoded by other nucleotide sequences in the sample. The chain has TRBV9 and TRBJ1-2; no firm D call. The V and J ends lost 0 bases and 2 bases respectively, with 8 bases between them. CDR3 size: 14 residues. In germline, CDR1 is SGDLS, CDR2 YYNGEE. The chain's CDR3 is CASSVGGLNYGYTF. CDR3 nucleotides: TGTGCCAGCAGCGTAGGAGGACTAAACTATGGCTACACCTTC.

The rearrangement links TRBV6-5 to TRBJ1-1; D is perhaps TRBD1 (6 bases). Germline V CDR1 and CDR2: MNHEY, SVGAGI. V was trimmed by 6 bases and J by 5 bases, leaving 16 bases between them. The CDR3 totals 14 residues. The CDR3 loop is CASRDPGHWTEAFF. The CDR3 DNA follows: TGTGCCAGCAGGGACCCGGGACATTGGACTGAAGCTTTCTTT.